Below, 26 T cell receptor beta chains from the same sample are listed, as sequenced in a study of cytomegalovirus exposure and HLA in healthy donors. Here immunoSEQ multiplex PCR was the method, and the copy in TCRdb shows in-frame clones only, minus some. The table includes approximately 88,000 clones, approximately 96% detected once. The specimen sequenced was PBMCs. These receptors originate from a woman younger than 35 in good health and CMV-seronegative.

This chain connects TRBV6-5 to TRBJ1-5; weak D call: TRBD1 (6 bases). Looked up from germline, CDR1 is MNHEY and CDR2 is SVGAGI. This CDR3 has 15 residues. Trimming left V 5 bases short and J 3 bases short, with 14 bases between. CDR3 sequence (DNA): TGTGCCAGCAGTGCAGGGGACGGATACAATCAGCCCCAGCATTTT. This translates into CASSAGDGYNQPQHF.

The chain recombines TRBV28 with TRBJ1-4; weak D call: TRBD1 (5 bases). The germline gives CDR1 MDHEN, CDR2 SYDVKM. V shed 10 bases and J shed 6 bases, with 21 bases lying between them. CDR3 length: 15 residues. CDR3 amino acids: CATAFGAAGDEKLFF. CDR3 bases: TGTGCCACGGCTTTTGGGGCGGCGGGAGATGAAAAACTGTTTTTT.

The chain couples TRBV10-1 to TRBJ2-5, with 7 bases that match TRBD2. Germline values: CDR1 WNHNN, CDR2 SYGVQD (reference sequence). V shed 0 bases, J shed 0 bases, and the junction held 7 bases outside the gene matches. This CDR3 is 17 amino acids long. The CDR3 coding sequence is TGCGCCAGCAGTGAGTCGTGGGCTAGCGGTTACCAAGAGACCCAGTACTTC. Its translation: CASSESWASGYQETQYF.

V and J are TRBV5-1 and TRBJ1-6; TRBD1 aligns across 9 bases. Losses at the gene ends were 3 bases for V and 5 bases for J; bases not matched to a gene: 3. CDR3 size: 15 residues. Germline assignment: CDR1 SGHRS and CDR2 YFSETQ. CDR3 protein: CASSSGQGDNSPLHF. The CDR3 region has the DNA TGCGCCAGCAGCTCGGGACAGGGCGATAATTCACCCCTCCACTTT.

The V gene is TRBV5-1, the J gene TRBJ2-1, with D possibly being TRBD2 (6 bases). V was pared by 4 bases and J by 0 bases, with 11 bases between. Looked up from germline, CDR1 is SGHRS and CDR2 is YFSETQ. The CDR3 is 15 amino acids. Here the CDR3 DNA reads TGCGCCAGCAGCCCCCGGGAGAGCTCCTACAATGAGCAGTTCTTC. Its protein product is CASSPRESSYNEQFF.

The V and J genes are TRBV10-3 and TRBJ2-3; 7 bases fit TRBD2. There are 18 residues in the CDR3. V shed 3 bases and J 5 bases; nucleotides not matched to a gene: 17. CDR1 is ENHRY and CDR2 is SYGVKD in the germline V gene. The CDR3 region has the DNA TGTGCCATCAGTGACGTCCTCACCCGGCGGGAGAGGGAAGATACGCAGTATTTT. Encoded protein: CAISDVLTRREREDTQYF.

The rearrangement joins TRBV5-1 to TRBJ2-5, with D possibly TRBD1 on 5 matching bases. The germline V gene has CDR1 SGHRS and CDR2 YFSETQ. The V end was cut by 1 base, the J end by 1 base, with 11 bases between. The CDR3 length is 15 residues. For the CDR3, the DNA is TGCGCCAGCAGCTTGATTGACAGATTCCAAGAGACCCAGTACTTC. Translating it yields CASSLIDRFQETQYF.

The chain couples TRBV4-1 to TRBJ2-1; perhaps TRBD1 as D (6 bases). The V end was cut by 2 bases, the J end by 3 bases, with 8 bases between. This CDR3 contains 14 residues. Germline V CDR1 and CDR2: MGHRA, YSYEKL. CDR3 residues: CASSQRTVYNEQFF. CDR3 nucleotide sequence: TGCGCCAGCAGCCAACGGACAGTCTACAATGAGCAGTTCTTC.

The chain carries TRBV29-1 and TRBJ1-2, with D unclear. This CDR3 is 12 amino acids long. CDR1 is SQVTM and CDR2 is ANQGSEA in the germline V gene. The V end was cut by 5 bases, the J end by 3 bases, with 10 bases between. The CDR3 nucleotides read TGCAGCGTTCGTGACAACTACTATGGCTACACCTTC. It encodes CSVRDNYYGYTF. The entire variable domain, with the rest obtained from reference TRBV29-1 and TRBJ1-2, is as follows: SAVISQKPSRDICQRGTSLTIQCQVDSQVTMMFWYRQQPGQSLTLIATANQGSEATYESGFVIDKFPISRPNLTFSTLTVSNMSPEDSSIYLCSVRDNYYGYTFGSGTRLTVV.

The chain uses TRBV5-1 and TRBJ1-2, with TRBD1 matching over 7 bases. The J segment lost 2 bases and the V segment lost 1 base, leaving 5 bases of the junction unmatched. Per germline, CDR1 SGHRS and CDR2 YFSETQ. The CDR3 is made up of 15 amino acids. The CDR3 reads CASSLQGGENYGYTF. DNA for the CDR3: TGCGCCAGCAGCTTGCAAGGGGGCGAGAACTATGGCTACACCTTC.

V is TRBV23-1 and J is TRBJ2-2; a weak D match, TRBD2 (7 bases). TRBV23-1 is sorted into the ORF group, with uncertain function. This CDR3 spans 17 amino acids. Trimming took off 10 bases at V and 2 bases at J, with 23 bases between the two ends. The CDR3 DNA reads TGCGCCAATCCATCTCGGGGGAGGGGGTCAAACACCGGGGAGCTGTTTTTT. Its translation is CANPSRGRGSNTGELFF.

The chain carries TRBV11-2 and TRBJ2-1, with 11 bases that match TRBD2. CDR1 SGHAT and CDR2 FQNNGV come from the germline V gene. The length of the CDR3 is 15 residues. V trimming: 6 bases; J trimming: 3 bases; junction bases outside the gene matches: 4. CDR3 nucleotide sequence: TGTGCCAGCAGTCTAGCGGGAGGTCTCTACAATGAGCAGTTCTTC. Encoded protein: CASSLAGGLYNEQFF.

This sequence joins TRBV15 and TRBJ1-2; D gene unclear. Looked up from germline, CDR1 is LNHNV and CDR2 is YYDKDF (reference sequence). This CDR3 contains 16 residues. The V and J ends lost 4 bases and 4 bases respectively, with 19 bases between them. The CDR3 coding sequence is TGTGCCACCAGCACGTCTTCTCCCCAGGCCCTCTATGGCTACACCTTC. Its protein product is CATSTSSPQALYGYTF.

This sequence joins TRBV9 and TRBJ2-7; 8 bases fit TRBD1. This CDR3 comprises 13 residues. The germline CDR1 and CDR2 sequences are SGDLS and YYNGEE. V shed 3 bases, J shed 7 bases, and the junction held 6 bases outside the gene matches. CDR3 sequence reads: CASSAGTGGEQYF. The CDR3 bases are TGTGCCAGCAGCGCCGGGACAGGTGGGGAGCAGTACTTC.

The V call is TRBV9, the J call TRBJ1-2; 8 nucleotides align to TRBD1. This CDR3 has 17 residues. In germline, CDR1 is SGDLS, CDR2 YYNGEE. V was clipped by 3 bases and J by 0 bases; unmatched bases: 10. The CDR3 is CASSATDRGGTNYGYTF. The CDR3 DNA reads TGTGCCAGCAGCGCTACAGACAGGGGAGGGACTAACTATGGCTACACCTTC.

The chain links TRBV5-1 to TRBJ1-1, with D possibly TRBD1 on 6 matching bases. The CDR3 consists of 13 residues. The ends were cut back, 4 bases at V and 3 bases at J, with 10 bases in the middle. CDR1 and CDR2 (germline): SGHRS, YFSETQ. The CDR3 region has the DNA TGCGCCAGCAGCATGACAGGTGACACTGAAGCTTTCTTT. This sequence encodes CASSMTGDTEAFF.

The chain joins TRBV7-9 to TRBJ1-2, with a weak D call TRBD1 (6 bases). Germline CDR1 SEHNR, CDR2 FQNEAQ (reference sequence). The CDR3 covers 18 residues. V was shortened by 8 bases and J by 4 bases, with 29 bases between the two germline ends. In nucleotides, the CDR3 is TGTGCCAGCCAAACCAACAGGGTTACCCCCTACCTCTCCTATGGCTACACCTTC. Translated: CASQTNRVTPYLSYGYTF.

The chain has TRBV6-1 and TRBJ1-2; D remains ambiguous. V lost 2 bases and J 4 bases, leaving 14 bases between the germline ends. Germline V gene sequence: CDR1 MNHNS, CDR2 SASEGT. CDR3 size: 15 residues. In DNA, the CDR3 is TGTGCCAGCAGTGAACCCGTTCGAGGGAGCTATGGCTACACCTTC. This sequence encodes CASSEPVRGSYGYTF.

Here the CDR3 DNA reads TGTGCCAGCAGCCAAGATCTGAGCGCGGGATCCTACGAGCAGTACTTC. Translating gives CASSQDLSAGSYEQYF. The chain carries TRBV14 and TRBJ2-7, with D possibly TRBD2 on 6 matching bases. V gave up 0 bases and J gave up 1 base, with 13 bases separating them. Germline CDR1 and CDR2: SGHDN and FVKESK. CDR3 length: 16 residues. Supplemented by reference TRBV14 and TRBJ2-7, the full variable domain reads EAGVTQFPSHSVIEKGQTVTLRCDPISGHDNLYWYRRVMGKEIKFLLHFVKESKQDESGMPNNRFLAERTGGTYSTLKVQPAELEDSGVYFCASSQDLSAGSYEQYFGPGTRLTVT.

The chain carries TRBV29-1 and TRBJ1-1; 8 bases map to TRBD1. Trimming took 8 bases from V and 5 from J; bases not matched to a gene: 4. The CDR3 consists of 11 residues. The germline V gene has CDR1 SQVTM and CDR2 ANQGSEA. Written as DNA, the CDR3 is TGCAGCTCATGGACAGGGACTGAAGCTTTCTTT. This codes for CSSWTGTEAFF.

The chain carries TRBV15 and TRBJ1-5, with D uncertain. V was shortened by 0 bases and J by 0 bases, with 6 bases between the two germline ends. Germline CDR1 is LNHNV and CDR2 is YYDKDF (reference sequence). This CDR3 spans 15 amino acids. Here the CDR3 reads CATSRDLVSNQPQHF. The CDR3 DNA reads TGTGCCACCAGCAGAGATTTAGTTAGCAATCAGCCCCAGCATTTT.

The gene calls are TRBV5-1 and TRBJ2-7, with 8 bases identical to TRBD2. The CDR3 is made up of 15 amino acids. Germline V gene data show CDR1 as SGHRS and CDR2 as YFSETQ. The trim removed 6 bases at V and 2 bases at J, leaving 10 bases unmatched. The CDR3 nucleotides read TGCGCCAGCAACCCGGGGGGGCACGAAACCTACGAGCAGTACTTC. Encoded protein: CASNPGGHETYEQYF.

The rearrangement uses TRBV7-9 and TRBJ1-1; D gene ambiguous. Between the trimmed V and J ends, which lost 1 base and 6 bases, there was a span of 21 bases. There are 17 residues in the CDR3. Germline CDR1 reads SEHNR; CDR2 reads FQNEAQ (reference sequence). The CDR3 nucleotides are TGTGCCAGCAGCTTAGGTGGAGGAAGGAGGTTTTTAGCTGAAGCTTTCTTT. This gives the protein CASSLGGGRRFLAEAFF.

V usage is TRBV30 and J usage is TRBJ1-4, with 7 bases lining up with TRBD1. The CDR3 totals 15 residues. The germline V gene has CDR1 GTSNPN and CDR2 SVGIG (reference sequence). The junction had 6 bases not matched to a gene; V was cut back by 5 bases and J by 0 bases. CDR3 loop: CAWGGTATTNEKLFF. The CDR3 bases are TGTGCCTGGGGAGGGACAGCCACAACTAATGAAAAACTGTTTTTT. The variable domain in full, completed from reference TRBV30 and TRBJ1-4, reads SQTIHQWPATLVQPVGSPLSLECTVEGTSNPNLYWYRQAAGRGLQLLFYSVGIGQISSEVPQNLSASRPQDRQFILSSKKLLLSDSGFYLCAWGGTATTNEKLFFGSGTQLSVL.

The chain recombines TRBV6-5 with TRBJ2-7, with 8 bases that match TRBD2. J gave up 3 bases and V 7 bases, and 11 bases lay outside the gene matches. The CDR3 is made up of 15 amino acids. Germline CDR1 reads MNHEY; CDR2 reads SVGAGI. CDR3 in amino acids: CASIGSGSALYEQYF. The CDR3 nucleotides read TGTGCCAGCATTGGAAGCGGGAGTGCCCTCTACGAGCAGTACTTC.

DNA of the CDR3: TGCGCCAGCAGCCATCTAGGGGATGGGAATCAGCCCCAGCATTTT. Its protein is CASSHLGDGNQPQHF. The chain recombines TRBV4-1 with TRBJ1-5; TRBD1 is a possible D gene (5 bases). Trimming left V 3 bases short and J 4 bases short, with 13 bases between. This CDR3 is 15 amino acids long. Germline CDR1 reads MGHRA; CDR2 reads YSYEKL.